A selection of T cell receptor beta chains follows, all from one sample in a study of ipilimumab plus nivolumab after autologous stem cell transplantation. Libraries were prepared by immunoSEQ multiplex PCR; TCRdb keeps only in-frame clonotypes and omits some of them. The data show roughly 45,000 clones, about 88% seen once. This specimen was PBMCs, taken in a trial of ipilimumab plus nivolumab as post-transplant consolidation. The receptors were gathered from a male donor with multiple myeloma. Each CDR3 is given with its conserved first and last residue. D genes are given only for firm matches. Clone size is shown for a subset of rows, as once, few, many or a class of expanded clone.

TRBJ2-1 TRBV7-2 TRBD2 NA CASSPPPGLGIYNEQFF TGTGCCAGCAGCCCTCCCCCCGGACTAGGGATATACAATGAGCAGTTCTTC
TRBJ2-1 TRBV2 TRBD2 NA CASSEGSGSYNEQFF TGTGCCAGCAGTGAAGGTAGCGGGAGCTACAATGAGCAGTTCTTC
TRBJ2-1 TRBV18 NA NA CASSPLAGAYNEQFF TGTGCCAGCTCACCACTCGCGGGGGCTTACAATGAGCAGTTCTTC
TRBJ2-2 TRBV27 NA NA CASSLSNTGELFF TGTGCCAGCAGTTTGTCGAACACCGGGGAGCTGTTTTTT
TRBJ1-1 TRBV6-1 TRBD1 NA CASSPATGARAEAFF TGTGCCAGCAGTCCTGCGACAGGGGCGAGGGCTGAAGCTTTCTTT
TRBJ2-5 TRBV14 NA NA CASSQEETQYF TGTGCCAGCAGCCAAGAAGAGACCCAGTACTTC
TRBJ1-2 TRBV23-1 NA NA CASSPTLVTRVPNYGYTF TGCGCCAGCAGTCCGACCTTGGTAACCAGGGTTCCTAACTATGGCTACACCTTC
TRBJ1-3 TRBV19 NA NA CASSPGGYSGNTIYF TGTGCCAGTAGCCCCGGGGGTTACTCTGGAAACACCATATATTTT
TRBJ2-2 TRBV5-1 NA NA CASSLAEVSNTGELFF TGCGCCAGCAGCTTGGCGGAGGTATCGAACACCGGGGAGCTGTTTTTT
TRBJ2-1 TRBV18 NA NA CASSPNGQGNSNEQFF TGTGCCAGCTCACCAAATGGGCAGGGAAATTCCAATGAGCAGTTCTTC
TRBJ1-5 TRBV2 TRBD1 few CASSERQGYQPQHF TGTGCCAGCAGTGAAAGACAGGGTTATCAGCCCCAGCATTTT
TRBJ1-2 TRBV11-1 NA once CASSLAPGNYGYTF TGTGCCAGCAGCTTAGCGCCAGGGAACTATGGCTACACCTTC
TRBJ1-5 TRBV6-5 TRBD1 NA CASSLDRDRNQPQHF TGTGCCAGCAGTCTAGACCGGGACAGAAATCAGCCCCAGCATTTT
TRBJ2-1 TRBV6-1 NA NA CASSEVGPPGGFF TGTGCCAGCAGTGAAGTGGGGCCCCCGGGTGGGTTCTTC
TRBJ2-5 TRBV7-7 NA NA CASSQLARGEETQYF TGTGCTAGCAGCCAACTAGCACGCGGGGAAGAGACCCAGTACTTC
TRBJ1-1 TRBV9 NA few CASSVEVSTEAFF TGTGCCAGCAGCGTAGAGGTTTCCACTGAAGCTTTCTTT
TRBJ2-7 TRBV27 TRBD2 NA CASSHSVAGSSYEQYF TGTGCCAGCAGTCACTCGGTAGCGGGGAGCTCCTACGAGCAGTACTTC
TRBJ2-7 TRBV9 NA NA CASSVGQLDSYEQYF TGTGCCAGCAGCGTAGGGCAGCTTGACTCCTACGAGCAGTACTTC
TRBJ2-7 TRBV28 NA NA CASRQRYPYEQYF TGTGCCAGCCGACAGCGATACCCCTACGAGCAGTACTTC
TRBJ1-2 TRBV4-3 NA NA CASSPEGFFYGYTF TGCGCCAGCAGCCCGGAGGGGTTTTTCTATGGCTACACCTTC
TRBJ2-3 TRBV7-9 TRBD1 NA CASRPTGATDTQYF TGTGCCAGCAGGCCGACAGGGGCAACAGATACGCAGTATTTT
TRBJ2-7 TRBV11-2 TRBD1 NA CASSSRTGLSYEQYF TGTGCCAGCAGCTCGAGGACAGGGCTCTCCTACGAGCAGTACTTC
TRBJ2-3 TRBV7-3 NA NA CASSEGGIDTQYF TGTGCCAGCAGCGAGGGGGGCATAGATACGCAGTATTTT
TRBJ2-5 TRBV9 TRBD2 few CASSPRLAGGRETQYF TGTGCCAGCAGCCCGCGACTAGCGGGAGGGAGAGAGACCCAGTACTTC
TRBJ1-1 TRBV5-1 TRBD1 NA CASSLTAGTGFDTEAFF TGCGCCAGCAGCTTGACTGCCGGGACAGGGTTTGACACTGAAGCTTTCTTT
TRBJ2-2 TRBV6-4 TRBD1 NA CASRPGQGASGELFF TGTGCCAGCAGGCCGGGACAGGGGGCGTCCGGGGAGCTGTTTTTT
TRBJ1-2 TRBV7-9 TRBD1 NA CASSLADRVWNGYTF TGTGCCAGCAGCTTAGCGGACAGGGTGTGGAATGGCTACACCTTC
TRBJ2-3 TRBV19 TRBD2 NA CASSIGLAAGTDTQYF TGTGCCAGTAGTATTGGACTAGCGGCGGGCACAGATACGCAGTATTTT
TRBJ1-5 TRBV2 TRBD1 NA CASSRTGSNQPQHF TGTGCCAGCAGTCGGACAGGTAGCAATCAGCCCCAGCATTTT
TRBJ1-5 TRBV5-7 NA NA CASSGGRDRGNQPQHF TGTGCCAGCAGCGGTGGCAGGGATAGGGGCAATCAGCCCCAGCATTTT
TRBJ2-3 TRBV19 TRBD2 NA CASPIEGLAVPDTQYF TGTGCCAGTCCCATTGAGGGACTAGCGGTACCTGATACGCAGTATTTT
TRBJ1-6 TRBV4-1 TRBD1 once CASSQGLRDRNSPLHF TGCGCCAGCAGCCAAGGACTCCGGGACAGAAATTCACCCCTCCACTTT